This TCR beta chain was observed in a study of blood T cells in healthy people across ages. Next came a second PCR, run for about 7 to 12 cycles, which used a sample-barcoded 5' primer along with a J-beta primer mix. Via MiXCR, TCRdb re-called the 5' RACE reads, giving one row per CDR3 protein. Of over a million distinct CDR3 sequences in the sample, 40% to 55% were seen once. The J segment lost 3 bases and the V segment lost 1 base, leaving 3 bases of the junction unmatched. The germline gives CDR1 LGHDT, CDR2 YNNKEL (reference sequence). CDR3 length: 14 amino acids. This chain links TRBV3-1 with TRBJ2-7, with TRBD2 identical over 7 bases. The TCR sequence derives from a woman aged 55-75 years in good health. Material for sequencing was blood. CDR3 bases: TGTGCCAGCAGCCAAGCAGCGGGGATCTACGAGCAGTACTTC. It encodes CASSQAAGIYEQYF.